Below are 20 T cell receptor beta chains sequenced from a single sample in a study of T cells after yellow fever vaccination. MiXCR was run by TCRdb on the 5' RACE reads, yielding one entry per CDR3 protein. Of 240,000 or so distinct CDR3 sequences in the sample, 6% to 7.5% were seen once. This specimen was CD4+ T cells sorted from PBMCs, taken 15 days after the yellow fever booster vaccination. These receptors were collected from a man younger than 45 who received the YFV17D yellow fever vaccine.

The genes are TRBV15 and TRBJ2-5; D is ambiguous. The CDR3 extends over 12 amino acids. The germline CDR1 and CDR2 sequences are LNHNV and YYDKDF (reference sequence). With 0 bases removed from V and 5 bases from J, the gap between germline ends came to 4 bases. DNA for the CDR3: TGTGCCACCAGCAGAGATTGGGAGACCCAGTACTTC. This translates into CATSRDWETQYF.

This clonotype was seen ten or more times. The chain employs TRBV12-3 or TRBV12-4 and TRBJ2-7; no firm D call. V lost 3 bases and J 3 bases, leaving 6 bases between the germline ends. The CDR3 extends over 12 amino acids. The CDR3 region has the DNA TGTGCCAGCAGTTTTGACCACTACGAGCAGTACTTC. Protein: CASSFDHYEQYF.

This clonotype showed up many times. The rearrangement links TRBV5-5 to TRBJ1-4; D not certain. Trimming shortened V by 5 bases and J by 2 bases, and 13 bases separated the two germline ends. Germline loops: CDR1 SGHKS, CDR2 YYEKEE (reference sequence). There are 15 residues in the CDR3. Written as DNA, the CDR3 is TGTGCCAGCAGTCTAGGACCTTCGACTAATGAAAAACTGTTTTTT. It is translated as CASSLGPSTNEKLFF.

This clonotype has at least ten counts. V usage is TRBV28 and J usage is TRBJ2-1; TRBD2 matches at 7 bases. This CDR3 is 16 amino acids long. Germline loops: CDR1 MDHEN, CDR2 SYDVKM. The J segment lost 0 bases and the V segment lost 4 bases, leaving 6 bases of the junction unmatched. The CDR3 DNA is TGTGCCAGCAGTTCGATAGCGGGCCGCTCCTACAATGAGCAGTTCTTC. It yields the protein CASSSIAGRSYNEQFF.

This clonotype was observed a few times. The chain employs TRBV20-1 and TRBJ2-7, with D perhaps matching TRBD2 (6 bases). Germline V gene lookup returns CDR1 DFQATT and CDR2 SNEGSKA (reference sequence). The CDR3 totals 13 residues. With 6 bases removed from V and 4 bases from J, the gap between germline ends came to 16 bases. CDR3 loop: CSARDFLGYEQYF. In nucleotides, the CDR3 is TGCAGTGCAAGGGACTTTCTAGGGTACGAGCAGTACTTC.

The chain carries TRBV14 and TRBJ2-2, with 12 bases lining up with TRBD2. Germline values: CDR1 SGHDN, CDR2 FVKESK. V was clipped by 4 bases and J by 6 bases; unmatched bases: 3. The CDR3 length is 15 residues. The CDR3 region is CASSRTSGRSGELFF. DNA of the CDR3: TGTGCCAGCAGCCGAACTAGCGGGAGGTCCGGGGAGCTGTTTTTT. The full variable domain, its missing parts supplied by reference TRBV14 and TRBJ2-2, is EAGVTQFPSHSVIEKGQTVTLRCDPISGHDNLYWYRRVMGKEIKFLLHFVKESKQDESGMPNNRFLAERTGGTYSTLKVQPAELEDSGVYFCASSRTSGRSGELFFGEGSRLTVL.

In DNA form, the CDR3 reads TGCAGTGCTAGCCCCAACCCAACCGGGACTAGCGGGAGTCCCCAGTATTTT. The encoded protein is CSASPNPTGTSGSPQYF. The gene calls are TRBV20-1 and TRBJ2-3; 14 nucleotides align to TRBD2. CDR1 and CDR2 (germline): DFQATT, SNEGSKA (reference sequence). There are 17 residues in the CDR3. The junction had 17 bases not matched to a gene; V was cut back by 3 bases and J by 12 bases.

The gene calls are TRBV20-1 and TRBJ2-4, with TRBD2 as a possible D gene (6 bases). Trimming stripped 1 base from V and 0 bases from J, with 10 bases between. The CDR3 has 15 residues. Per the germline V gene, CDR1 is DFQATT and CDR2 is SNEGSKA (reference sequence). The CDR3 protein is CSARVAEIAKNIQYF. Written as DNA, the CDR3 is TGCAGTGCTAGAGTAGCGGAAATAGCCAAAAACATTCAGTACTTC.

This clonotype was recorded a few times. V gene TRBV5-1 combines with J gene TRBJ1-2; 7 bases align to TRBD1. Germline CDR1 and CDR2: SGHRS and YFSETQ. This CDR3 region has 14 residues. V lost 3 bases, J lost 2 bases, and 4 bases stayed unmatched. CDR3 loop: CASSSPGQNYGYTF. Here the CDR3 DNA reads TGCGCCAGCAGCTCCCCGGGACAGAACTATGGCTACACCTTC.

This chain uses TRBV14 with TRBJ1-1; perhaps TRBD1 as D (6 bases). V lost 3 bases to trimming and J lost 4 bases, with 12 bases between them. This CDR3 comprises 14 residues. CDR1 is SGHDN, CDR2 FVKESK, per germline. CDR3 in amino acids: CASSHRQASTEAFF. The CDR3 DNA reads TGTGCCAGCAGCCACAGACAGGCTAGCACTGAAGCTTTCTTT.

This clonotype was seen at least ten times. The chain recombines TRBV30 with TRBJ2-3; no firm D call. Germline CDR1 is GTSNPN and CDR2 is SVGIG (reference sequence). CDR3 length: 13 amino acids. V was cut by 1 base and J by 3 bases, with 8 bases left in between. The CDR3 spells CAWSGQPTDTQYF. The CDR3 nucleotides are TGTGCCTGGAGTGGCCAGCCAACAGATACGCAGTATTTT.

This clonotype appeared a few times. This chain joins TRBV5-1 and TRBJ2-1; 8 nucleotides line up with TRBD2. Germline trimming cut 0 bases from V and 6 bases from J; bases unmatched to any gene: 8. Germline V gene lookup returns CDR1 SGHRS and CDR2 YFSETQ. The CDR3 sequence is 16 residues long. Written as DNA, the CDR3 is TGCGCCAGCAGCTTGGACGGGGGGGGATTCCGCAATGAGCAGTTCTTC. It translates to CASSLDGGGFRNEQFF.

The chain combines TRBV29-1 with TRBJ1-4; 9 positions agree with TRBD1. The CDR3 length is 14 residues. J gave up 7 bases and V 2 bases, and 5 bases lay outside the gene matches. CDR1 is SQVTM and CDR2 is ANQGSEA in the germline V gene. CDR3 residues: CSVEPQGAPEKLFF. The CDR3 DNA sequence: TGCAGCGTTGAACCACAGGGGGCGCCTGAAAAACTGTTTTTT.

A few counts support this clonotype. The genes are TRBV20-1 and TRBJ2-2; 7 bases match TRBD2. The CDR3 totals 14 residues. J gave up 5 bases and V 5 bases, and 8 bases lay outside the gene matches. Germline values: CDR1 DFQATT, CDR2 SNEGSKA (reference sequence). CDR3 region: CSAPLLGGTGELFF. The CDR3 nucleotides are TGCAGTGCTCCCCTGCTGGGAGGGACCGGGGAGCTGTTTTTT.

Ten or more counts support this clonotype. This sequence joins TRBV5-1 and TRBJ2-7; possibly TRBD2 for D (5 bases). In germline, CDR1 is SGHRS, CDR2 YFSETQ. V lost 3 bases to trimming and J lost 0 bases, with 13 bases between them. The CDR3 is made up of 15 amino acids. This CDR3 is CASSYASQSSYEQYF. The CDR3 bases are TGCGCCAGCAGCTACGCTAGCCAAAGCTCCTACGAGCAGTACTTC.

The rearrangement uses TRBV20-1 and TRBJ2-7; the match to TRBD2 covers 7 bases. Germline values: CDR1 DFQATT, CDR2 SNEGSKA (reference sequence). CDR3 length: 13 residues. The CDR3 DNA sequence: TGCAGCCTCCCGGGACTATCTGTTGGCGAGCAGTACTTC. It encodes CSLPGLSVGEQYF.

V usage is TRBV28 and J usage is TRBJ2-1; 11 bases are a match to TRBD2. V dropped 5 bases and J dropped 4; count of bases not matched to a gene: 7. The CDR3 consists of 16 residues. CDR1 and CDR2 (germline): MDHEN, SYDVKM. As DNA, the CDR3 is TGTGCCAGCAGTACATCCGGGACTAGCGGATACAATGAGCAGTTCTTC. Amino acid sequence: CASSTSGTSGYNEQFF.

This clonotype turned up a few times. This chain joins TRBV20-1 and TRBJ2-7; 10 bases map to TRBD2. After removal of 3 bases from V and 4 bases from J, the junction contained 9 bases not matched to a gene. Germline CDR1 is DFQATT and CDR2 is SNEGSKA (reference sequence). The CDR3 runs to 15 residues. CDR3 residues: CSASSLAGVMYEQYF. Here the CDR3 DNA reads TGCAGTGCTAGTTCCCTAGCGGGAGTAATGTACGAGCAGTACTTC.

This clonotype has more than one count but fewer than ten. The chain couples TRBV6-5 to TRBJ2-1; 11 positions match TRBD2. The CDR3 is 19 residues long. V lost 2 bases to trimming and J lost 0 bases; unmatched junction nucleotides: 9. Per the germline V gene, CDR1 is MNHEY and CDR2 is SVGAGI. CDR3 bases: TGTGCCAGCAGTTACCCGAAGGTAGCGGGAGGGAGCTCCTACAATGAGCAGTTCTTC. Translated, it gives CASSYPKVAGGSSYNEQFF.

This clonotype was detected many times. Here the CDR3 DNA reads TGTGCCAGCAGTTACTCAAGCTCTGGGGCCAACGTCCTGACTTTC. Its translation: CASSYSSSGANVLTF. The chain recombines TRBV6-5 with TRBJ2-6; no definite D call. Germline V gene data show CDR1 as MNHEY and CDR2 as SVGAGI. With 0 bases removed from V and 0 bases from J, the gap between germline ends came to 3 bases. The CDR3 consists of 15 residues.